This entry lists 7 T cell receptor beta chains sequenced from one sample in a study of blood T cell repertoires in COVID-19. TCRdb keeps only in-frame clones here, not all; method: immunoSEQ multiplex PCR. The repertoire holds fewer than 35,000 clones, with 75% to 90% as singletons. What was sequenced was peripheral blood. The receptors originated from an elderly man with acute or convalescent COVID-19.

The rearrangement uses TRBV6-2 or TRBV6-3 and TRBJ2-3; 7 bases fit TRBD2. In germline, CDR1 is MNHEY, CDR2 SVGEGT. V was pared by 2 bases and J by 6 bases, with 8 bases of the junction left unmatched. The CDR3 runs 15 residues. The CDR3 here is CASSYVGLADDTQYF. For the CDR3, the DNA is TGTGCCAGCAGTTACGTGGGGCTAGCGGACGATACGCAGTATTTT.

The chain recombines TRBV11-2 with TRBJ1-2; 10 nucleotides match TRBD1. V shed 5 bases and J 8 bases; nucleotides not matched to a gene: 5. Germline V gene lookup returns CDR1 SGHAT and CDR2 FQNNGV. This CDR3 has 13 residues. CDR3 bases: TGTGCCAGCAGCCCGACAGGGGGCGGCGGCTACACCTTC. The encoded protein is CASSPTGGGGYTF.

The J gene is TRBJ2-1, the V gene TRBV9; weak D call: TRBD2 (7 bases). This CDR3 contains 16 residues. Germline assignment: CDR1 SGDLS and CDR2 YYNGEE. Trimming removed 2 bases at V and 1 base at J, with 13 bases between. The CDR3 DNA reads TGTGCCAGCAGCGTTGGGGGGGGCACGTCCTACAATGAGCAGTTCTTC. Translating gives CASSVGGGTSYNEQFF.

This rearrangement joins TRBV9 to TRBJ2-5; 8 bases line up with TRBD1. Trimming took 0 bases from V and 5 from J; bases not matched to a gene: 6. The germline gives CDR1 SGDLS, CDR2 YYNGEE. CDR3 length: 15 residues. The DNA of the CDR3 is TGTGCCAGCAGCGTAGGTCAGGGGGCCCGGGAGACCCAGTACTTC. Protein: CASSVGQGARETQYF. Supplemented by reference TRBV9 and TRBJ2-5, the full variable domain reads DSGVTQTPKHLITATGQRVTLRCSPRSGDLSVYWYQQSLDQGLQFLIQYYNGEERAKGNILERFSAQQFPDLHSELNLSSLELGDSALYFCASSVGQGARETQYFGPGTRLLVL.

CDR3 sequence: CASSLVPGREAPTDTQYF. CDR3 in DNA: TGTGCCAGCAGCTTAGTTCCCGGGCGGGAGGCCCCGACAGATACGCAGTATTTT. The V call is TRBV11-2, the J call TRBJ2-3, with 8 bases identical to TRBD2. The CDR3 covers 18 residues. From germline, CDR1 is SGHAT and CDR2 FQNNGV. The ends lost 1 base at V and 3 bases at J; junction bases unmatched: 12.

CDR3 residues: CASSLAPVDSSYEQYF. The CDR3 nucleotides are TGTGCCAGCAGCTTAGCCCCCGTTGACAGCTCCTACGAGCAGTACTTC. The chain recombines TRBV7-8 with TRBJ2-7, with a weak D call TRBD1 (5 bases). The V end was cut by 0 bases, the J end by 0 bases, with 12 bases between. The CDR3 runs to 16 residues. CDR1 SGHVS and CDR2 FQNEAQ come from the germline V gene.

The rearrangement uses TRBV9 and TRBJ2-7, with a possible D match to TRBD1 (6 bases). This CDR3 comprises 14 residues. Germline CDR1 SGDLS, CDR2 YYNGEE. Trimming took 3 bases from V and 3 from J, leaving 13 bases between them. The CDR3 here is CASSGKQGHYEQYF. The CDR3 coding sequence is TGTGCCAGCAGCGGCAAACAGGGCCACTACGAGCAGTACTTC. The whole variable domain, remainder taken from reference TRBV9 and TRBJ2-7, is DSGVTQTPKHLITATGQRVTLRCSPRSGDLSVYWYQQSLDQGLQFLIQYYNGEERAKGNILERFSAQQFPDLHSELNLSSLELGDSALYFCASSGKQGHYEQYFGPGTRLTVT.